The 29 T cell receptor beta chains below come from one sample, sequenced in a study of blood T cell repertoires in COVID-19. Measured with immunoSEQ multiplex PCR; TCRdb has only the in-frame clones, and not every one. The sample carries some 250,000 clones, 80% to 85% recorded once. The sample was peripheral blood. The receptors stem from a man aged 45-65 years with active or convalescent COVID-19.

This rearrangement joins TRBV24-1 to TRBJ2-1, with 12 bases that match TRBD2. Germline values: CDR1 KGHDR, CDR2 SFDVKD. J gave up 6 bases and V 5 bases, and 4 bases lay outside the gene matches. The CDR3 covers 15 residues. The CDR3 nucleotides read TGTGCCACCAGTGGCCCTAGCGGGGGGGCCAATGAGCAGTTCTTC. Its translation: CATSGPSGGANEQFF.

The rearrangement links TRBV21-1 to TRBJ2-7; TRBD1 is the table's D call and was not checked against the DNA. TRBV21-1 is labeled a pseudogene. The CDR3 contains 15 residues. The CDR3 bases are TGTGCCAGCAGCAGCCTCGGGACAGCCTCCTACGAGCAGTACTTC. Translated: CASSSLGTASYEQYF.

This chain's CDR3 is CASTGLTGNTIYF. The CDR3 DNA is TGTGCCAGTACAGGGTTAACGGGAAACACCATATATTTT. The chain joins TRBV12-3 or TRBV12-4 to TRBJ1-3, with D maybe TRBD1 (6 bases). CDR3 length: 13 amino acids. Trimming took 9 bases from V and 4 from J, leaving 13 bases between them.

The chain employs TRBV12-5 and TRBJ1-2; 8 positions agree with TRBD1. This CDR3 comprises 16 residues. From germline, CDR1 is LGHNT and CDR2 FRNRAP. The J segment lost 0 bases and the V segment lost 6 bases, leaving 9 bases of the junction unmatched. The CDR3 DNA reads as TGTGCTAGTGGACCAAGGGACAGGCCAGCTAACTATGGCTACACCTTC. Translating gives CASGPRDRPANYGYTF.

This clone was counted once. The V and J genes are TRBV15 and TRBJ2-2; tentatively, D is TRBD1 (6 bases). Trimming left V 2 bases short and J 2 bases short, with 15 bases between. The CDR3 loop spans 17 amino acids. CDR1 and CDR2 (germline): LNHNV, YYDKDF (reference sequence). CDR3 DNA: TGTGCCACCAGCAGATCCGGGACACATACTAACACCGGGGAGCTGTTTTTT. Protein: CATSRSGTHTNTGELFF.

The gene calls are TRBV25-1 and TRBJ2-7; D remains ambiguous. V shed 0 bases and J shed 0 bases, with 9 bases lying between them. The CDR3 consists of 15 residues. Germline CDR1 MGHDK, CDR2 SYGVNS. CDR3 sequence (DNA): TGTGCCAGCAGTGAATACGGAAGGAGCTCCTACGAGCAGTACTTC. This encodes CASSEYGRSSYEQYF.

This clone was recorded only once. This rearrangement joins TRBV7-9 to TRBJ1-4; possible D gene TRBD1, 5 bases. V shed 6 bases and J shed 6 bases, with 14 bases lying between them. Germline V CDR1 and CDR2: SEHNR, FQNEAQ (reference sequence). CDR3 length equals 14 residues. CDR3 nucleotide sequence: TGTGCCAGCAGTTCGAGACAGACTGATGAAAAACTGTTTTTT. This sequence encodes CASSSRQTDEKLFF.

This clone has only a few counts. The V call is TRBV19, the J call TRBJ1-6, with D uncertain. CDR1 is LNHDA, CDR2 SQIVND, per germline (reference sequence). V lost 7 bases, J lost 7 bases, and 14 bases lay in between. CDR3 length equals 14 residues. Here the CDR3 reads CASNGWQINSPLHF. CDR3 coding DNA: TGTGCCAGTAACGGGTGGCAGATAAATTCACCCCTCCACTTT.

The rearrangement joins TRBV30 to TRBJ2-7; D not certain. V lost 1 base and J 4 bases, leaving 5 bases between the germline ends. This CDR3 contains 11 residues. The germline V gene encodes CDR1 GTSNPN and CDR2 SVGIG (reference sequence). The CDR3: CAWSDWYEQYF. The DNA of the CDR3 is TGTGCCTGGAGTGACTGGTACGAGCAGTACTTC.

V and J are TRBV2 and TRBJ2-3; D might be TRBD1 (5 bases). V lost 4 bases and J 6 bases, leaving 14 bases between the germline ends. CDR3 size: 14 residues. From germline, CDR1 is SNHLY and CDR2 FYNNEI. As DNA, the CDR3 is TGTGCCAGCAGTGTCCAGGGTAATCGGGATACGCAGTATTTT. This codes for CASSVQGNRDTQYF.

The chain combines TRBV7-3 with TRBJ2-3; D ambiguous. V lost 2 bases to trimming and J lost 5 bases, with 14 bases between them. CDR1 SGHTA and CDR2 FQGTGA come from the germline V gene. The CDR3 totals 15 residues. The CDR3 sequence is CASSLLGHSKDTQYF. The CDR3 coding sequence is TGTGCCAGCAGCTTACTGGGCCATAGTAAAGATACGCAGTATTTT.

The J gene is TRBJ1-2, the V gene TRBV5-1; 10 nucleotides align to TRBD1. J lost 2 bases, V lost 4 bases, and 5 bases had no gene match. From germline, CDR1 is SGHRS and CDR2 YFSETQ. The CDR3 extends over 15 amino acids. This CDR3 reads CASSARQGANYGYTF. CDR3 sequence (DNA): TGCGCCAGCAGCGCCCGACAGGGGGCGAACTATGGCTACACCTTC.

This clone was picked up a small number of times. The chain combines TRBV6-6 with TRBJ1-2; 7 bases are shared with TRBD1. V gave up 6 bases and J gave up 5 bases; unmatched junction bases: 15. The CDR3 totals 16 residues. Germline V gene sequence: CDR1 MNHNY, CDR2 SVGAGI (reference sequence). The CDR3 here is CASSGQVAGGEYGYTF. CDR3 coding DNA: TGTGCCAGCAGCGGACAGGTGGCAGGGGGAGAGTATGGCTACACCTTC.

This clone appeared a few times. The V and J genes are TRBV6-5 and TRBJ1-5, with D possibly matching TRBD1 (5 bases). The CDR3 runs to 14 residues. CDR1 and CDR2 (germline): MNHEY, SVGAGI. V gave up 11 bases and J gave up 1 base, with 15 bases separating them. In DNA form, the CDR3 reads TGTGCCGTCGGGGGAAGTGGAAGCAATCAGCCCCAGCATTTT. This sequence encodes CAVGGSGSNQPQHF.

This chain links TRBV9 with TRBJ1-2, with a possible D match to TRBD1 (6 bases). This CDR3 comprises 15 residues. Germline lookup yields CDR1 SGDLS and CDR2 YYNGEE. Trimming pared 4 bases from V and 8 bases from J, leaving 21 bases between. The chain's CDR3 is CASSPGAGESRGYTF. The CDR3 nucleotides read TGTGCCAGCAGCCCCGGCGCAGGGGAATCCCGCGGCTACACCTTC.

The CDR3: CAAVGGAVDTQYF. The CDR3 nucleotides are TGTGCCGCCGTTGGGGGGGCCGTAGATACGCAGTATTTT. The rearrangement joins TRBV4-2 to TRBJ2-3; possibly TRBD2 for D (7 bases). The CDR3 runs to 13 residues. V was trimmed by 11 bases and J by 5 bases, leaving 17 bases between them. From germline, CDR1 is LGHNA and CDR2 YNFKEQ.

J is TRBJ1-3 and V is TRBV2; no definite D call. Trimming cost V 2 bases and J 3 bases, with 8 bases left between them. The germline gives CDR1 SNHLY, CDR2 FYNNEI. CDR3 length: 14 amino acids. The CDR3 loop reads CASSEWPNGNTIYF. CDR3 coding DNA: TGTGCCAGCAGTGAATGGCCGAATGGAAACACCATATATTTT. The full variable domain, rest sourced from reference TRBV2 and TRBJ1-3, is EPEVTQTPSHQVTQMGQEVILRCVPISNHLYFYWYRQILGQKVEFLVSFYNNEISEKSEIFDDQFSVERPDGSNFTLKIRSTKLEDSAMYFCASSEWPNGNTIYFGEGSWLTVV.

This clone is a singleton in its sample. The genes are TRBV6-1 and TRBJ1-1; 7 bases line up with TRBD1. Germline CDR1 reads MNHNS; CDR2 reads SASEGT. This CDR3 spans 17 amino acids. Germline trimming cut 1 base from V and 0 bases from J; bases unmatched to any gene: 8. CDR3 nucleotide sequence: TGTGCCAGCAGTGAAGAGGCAGGGGGGCCCCTGAACACTGAAGCTTTCTTT. It yields the protein CASSEEAGGPLNTEAFF.

This clone was seen only once. The V and J genes are TRBV5-1 and TRBJ2-1; tentatively, D is TRBD2 (7 bases). Per the germline V gene, CDR1 is SGHRS and CDR2 is YFSETQ. The CDR3 totals 17 residues. With 0 bases removed from V and 7 bases from J, the gap between germline ends came to 20 bases. The DNA for the CDR3 is TGCGCCAGCAGCTTGGTGGGGAGGGGGACTACCCGAAATGAGCAGTTCTTC. Its protein is CASSLVGRGTTRNEQFF. The variable domain in full, with the rest retrieved from reference TRBV5-1 and TRBJ2-1, is KAGVTQTPRYLIKTRGQQVTLSCSPISGHRSVSWYQQTPGQGLQFLFEYFSETQRNKGNFPGRFSGRQFSNSRSEMNVSTLELGDSALYLCASSLVGRGTTRNEQFFGPGTRLTVL.

The V gene is TRBV30, the J gene TRBJ1-1; weak D call: TRBD1 (6 bases). Germline assignment: CDR1 GTSNPN and CDR2 SVGIG (reference sequence). The CDR3 sequence is 13 residues long. With 3 bases removed from V and 5 bases from J, the gap between germline ends came to 13 bases. The CDR3 DNA follows: TGTGCCTGGAGCCGCGGGGGCGGGACTGAAGCTTTCTTT. Translated, it gives CAWSRGGGTEAFF.

This chain links TRBV11-2 with TRBJ1-3; D is ambiguous. Per the germline V gene, CDR1 is SGHAT and CDR2 is FQNNGV. CDR3 length: 15 amino acids. Trimming left V 6 bases short and J 2 bases short, with 14 bases between. CDR3: CASRPYAGTGNTIYF. The CDR3 DNA reads TGTGCCAGCAGACCTTACGCAGGTACTGGAAACACCATATATTTT.

The rearrangement uses TRBV12-3 or TRBV12-4 and TRBJ1-1; the D is unclear. Trimming stripped 6 bases from V and 7 bases from J, with 6 bases between. CDR3 length equals 10 residues. In DNA form, the CDR3 reads TGTGCCAGCAGCTCAGGTGAAGCTTTCTTT. This codes for CASSSGEAFF.

This clone was seen a few times. V usage is TRBV7-9 and J usage is TRBJ1-2; D remains ambiguous. V shed 7 bases and J shed 6 bases, with 12 bases lying between them. CDR3 length: 12 residues. Germline V gene sequence: CDR1 SEHNR, CDR2 FQNEAQ (reference sequence). The DNA of the CDR3 is TGTGCCAGCAACTTCGACGGGGATGGCTACACCTTC. Its translation: CASNFDGDGYTF. Using reference TRBV7-9 and TRBJ1-2 for the parts outside the CDR3, the full variable domain is DTGVSQNPRHKITKRGQNVTFRCDPISEHNRLYWYRQTLGQGPEFLTYFQNEAQLEKSRLLSDRFSAERPKGSFSTLEIQRTEQGDSAMYLCASNFDGDGYTFGSGTRLTVV.

The V call is TRBV7-2, the J call TRBJ1-6; a weak D match, TRBD1 (6 bases). Germline CDR1 SGHTA, CDR2 FQGNSA. This CDR3 has 16 residues. V was cut by 4 bases and J by 2 bases, with 12 bases left in between. CDR3 sequence reads: CASSSSGATYNSPLHF. CDR3 coding DNA: TGTGCCAGCAGCTCATCAGGGGCGACCTATAATTCACCCCTCCACTTT.

As DNA, the CDR3 is TGTGCCAGCAGCTTAGATCCAGCGGGGGGGCCGAATGAGCAGTTCTTC. Protein: CASSLDPAGGPNEQFF. The chain employs TRBV7-6 and TRBJ2-1; 10 nucleotides line up with TRBD2. The V and J ends lost 1 base and 7 bases, in that order; junction bases with no gene match: 7. This CDR3 region has 16 residues. Germline-derived CDR1 and CDR2 are SGHVS and FNYEAQ.

The CDR3 reads CASSPRPDRGSGNTIYF. In DNA, the CDR3 is TGTGCCAGCAGCCCTCGTCCCGACAGGGGATCAGGAAACACCATATATTTT. The V call is TRBV11-2, the J call TRBJ1-3; 8 bases line up with TRBD1. This CDR3 region has 17 residues. Germline V CDR1 and CDR2: SGHAT, FQNNGV. V lost 5 bases, J lost 4 bases, and 13 bases stayed unmatched.

The genes are TRBV7-9 and TRBJ2-3; D may be TRBD1 (6 bases). The CDR3 is made up of 14 amino acids. Germline lookup yields CDR1 SEHNR and CDR2 FQNEAQ (reference sequence). Trimming removed 5 bases from V and 0 bases from J, with 9 bases in between. CDR3 coding DNA: TGTGCCAGCAGCGCCACAGGGAGCACAGATACGCAGTATTTT. Its protein product is CASSATGSTDTQYF.

The chain joins TRBV6-1 to TRBJ2-2; 15 positions match TRBD2. The J segment lost 5 bases and the V segment lost 4 bases, leaving 2 bases of the junction unmatched. The CDR3 covers 16 residues. Germline loops: CDR1 MNHNS, CDR2 SASEGT. CDR3 nucleotides: TGTGCCAGCAGTGGCGGACTAGCGGGGGGGACCGGGGAGCTGTTTTTT. Protein sequence: CASSGGLAGGTGELFF.

This chain connects TRBV29-1 to TRBJ1-1; D might be TRBD1 (5 bases). CDR3 length: 11 amino acids. Trimming shortened V by 4 bases and J by 7 bases, and 10 bases separated the two germline ends. Germline CDR1 and CDR2: SQVTM and ANQGSEA. The CDR3 DNA reads TGCAGCGTTGTCCCCAGGGATGAAGCTTTCTTT. Its translation: CSVVPRDEAFF.